This TCR beta chain stems from a study of blood T cell repertoires in COVID-19. Profiling relied on immunoSEQ multiplex PCR, and the TCRdb table lists in-frame clones only, not all of them. Among 200,000 to 250,000 clones listed, 82% were seen once. Trimming removed 6 bases at V and 5 bases at J, with 10 bases between. Germline loops: CDR1 MDHEN, CDR2 SYDVKM. The CDR3 is 12 residues long. This chain links TRBV28 with TRBJ2-5; unclear D gene. The source material was PBMCs or T cells enriched from blood (not recorded which). The sequence was collected from a man aged 35 to 55 who had recovered from COVID-19. CDR3 amino acids: CASSNLRETQYF. CDR3 sequence (DNA): TGTGCCAGCAGCAACCTTCGGGAGACCCAGTACTTC.